Sequencing of this T cell receptor beta chain was carried out in a study of T-cell memory formation after mild COVID-19. Study-wide results and caveats: Mostly located in CM and EM were contracting CD4+ clones, with contracting CD8+ clones located in EMRA. Clones contracting day 15 to 85 were balanced CD4/CD8; later expanders leaned CD4+. Researchers found some responding clones in pre-infection memory, a sign that cross-reactive memory joined.

TCRdb passed the 5' RACE reads through MiXCR, listing each CDR3 protein once. Of hundreds of thousands of distinct CDR3 sequences listed, roughly an eighth were seen once; the top ten hold 20% to 25%. Germline V gives CDR1 SGHDN, CDR2 FVKESK. Trimming removed 2 bases from V and 13 bases from J; junction bases left unmatched: 2. The CDR3 is 12 amino acids. About this clonotype itself: The antigen is not known.

This TCR came from a man between 18 and 35 years old who had mild COVID-19 (a few samples of this study predate the infection). Cell type and time point are not known. Input material: PBMCs or a T cell subset sorted from them (not recorded which). The chain carries TRBV14 and TRBJ2-1; 10 bases fit TRBD2. The CDR3 loop reads CASSQLAGAQFF. In nucleotides, the CDR3 is TGTGCCAGCAGCCAACTAGCGGGGGCACAGTTCTTC.